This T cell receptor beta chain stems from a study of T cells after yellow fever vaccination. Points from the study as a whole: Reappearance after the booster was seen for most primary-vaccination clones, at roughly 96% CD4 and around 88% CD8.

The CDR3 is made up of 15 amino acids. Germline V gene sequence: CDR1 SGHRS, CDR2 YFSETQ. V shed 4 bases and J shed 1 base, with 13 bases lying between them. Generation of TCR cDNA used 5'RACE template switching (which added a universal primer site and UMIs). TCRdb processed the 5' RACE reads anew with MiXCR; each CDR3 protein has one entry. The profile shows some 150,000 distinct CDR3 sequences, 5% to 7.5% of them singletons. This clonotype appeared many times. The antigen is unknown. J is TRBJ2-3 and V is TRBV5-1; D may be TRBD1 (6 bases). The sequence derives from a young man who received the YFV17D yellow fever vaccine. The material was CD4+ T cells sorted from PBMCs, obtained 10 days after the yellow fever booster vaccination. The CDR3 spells CASSPLGGGTDTQYF. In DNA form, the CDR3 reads TGCGCCAGCAGCCCCCTAGGGGGAGGCACAGATACGCAGTATTTT.